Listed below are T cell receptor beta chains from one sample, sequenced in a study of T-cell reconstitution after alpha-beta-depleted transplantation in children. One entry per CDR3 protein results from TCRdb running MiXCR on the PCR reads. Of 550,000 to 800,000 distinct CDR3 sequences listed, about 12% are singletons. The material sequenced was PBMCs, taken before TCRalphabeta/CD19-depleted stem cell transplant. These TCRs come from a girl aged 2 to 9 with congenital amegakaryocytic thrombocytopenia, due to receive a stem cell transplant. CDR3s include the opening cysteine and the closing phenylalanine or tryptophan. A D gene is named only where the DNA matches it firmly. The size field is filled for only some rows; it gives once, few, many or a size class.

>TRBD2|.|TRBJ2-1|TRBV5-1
CASSREGHLDEQFF
TGCGCCAGCAGCCGGGAGGGCCACTTGGATGAGCAGTTCTTC
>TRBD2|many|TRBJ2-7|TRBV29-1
CSVAVGTSGYEQYF
TGCAGCGTTGCAGTGGGGACTAGCGGGTACGAGCAGTACTTC
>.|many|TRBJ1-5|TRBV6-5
CASSYSRGDQPQHF
TGTGCCAGCAGTTACTCGAGAGGGGATCAGCCCCAGCATTTT
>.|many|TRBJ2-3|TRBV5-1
CASSFPGTSTDTQYF
TGCGCCAGCAGCTTTCCGGGAACTAGCACAGATACGCAGTATTTT
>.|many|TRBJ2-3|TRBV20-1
CSAVTQVMGTDTQYF
TGCAGTGCTGTGACACAGGTGATGGGCACAGATACGCAGTATTTT
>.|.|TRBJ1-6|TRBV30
CAWKDSSYNSPLHF
TGTGCCTGGAAGGACAGCTCCTATAATTCACCCCTCCACTTT
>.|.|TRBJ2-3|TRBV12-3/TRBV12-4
CASSFSGDATDTQYF
TGTGCCAGCAGTTTCTCAGGGGATGCCACAGATACGCAGTATTTT
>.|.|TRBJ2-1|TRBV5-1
CANSWYNEQFF
TGCGCCAACAGCTGGTACAATGAGCAGTTCTTC
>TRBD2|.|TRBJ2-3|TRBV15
CATSREGLGADTQYF
TGTGCCACCAGCAGAGAGGGACTAGGGGCAGATACGCAGTATTTT
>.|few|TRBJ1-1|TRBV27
CASRVTVGDTEAFF
TGTGCCAGCAGGGTGACAGTTGGGGACACTGAAGCTTTCTTT
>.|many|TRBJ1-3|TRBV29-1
CSLTDADTIYF
TGCAGCCTTACGGACGCGGACACCATATATTTT
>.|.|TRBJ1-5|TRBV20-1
CSAQYPGQGQPQHF
TGCAGTGCTCAATACCCGGGACAAGGGCAGCCCCAGCATTTT
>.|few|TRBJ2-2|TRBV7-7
CASSLTLGKELFF
TGTGCCAGCAGCTTAACCCTCGGAAAGGAGCTGTTTTTT
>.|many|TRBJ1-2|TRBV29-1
CSVEDQGRGYGYTF
TGCAGCGTTGAAGACCAGGGAAGGGGGTATGGCTACACCTTC
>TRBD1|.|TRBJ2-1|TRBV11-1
CASSKLGRTGGPSLLNNEQFF
TGTGCCAGCAGCAAGCTTGGAAGGACAGGGGGCCCCTCCCTTCTAAACAATGAGCAGTTCTTC
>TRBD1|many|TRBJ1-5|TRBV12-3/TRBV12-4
CASSLGQGRSQPQHF
TGTGCCAGCAGTTTGGGACAGGGCCGGAGTCAGCCCCAGCATTTT
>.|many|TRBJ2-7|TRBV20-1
CSATPAKPYEQYF
TGCAGTGCCACCCCGGCAAAGCCCTACGAGCAGTACTTC
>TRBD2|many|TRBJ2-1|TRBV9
CASSGLAGGLGEQSF
TGTGCCAGCAGCGGTCTAGCGGGAGGGCTAGGGGAGCAGTCCTTC
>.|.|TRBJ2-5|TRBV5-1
CASSLDPATETQYF
TGCGCCAGCAGCTTGGACCCAGCCACGGAGACCCAGTACTTC
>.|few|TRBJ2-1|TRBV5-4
CASSLVAAGEQFF
TGTGCCAGCAGCTTGGTGGCCGCGGGTGAGCAGTTCTTC
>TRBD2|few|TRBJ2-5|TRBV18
CASSPSLSGTTPSETQYF
TGTGCCAGCTCACCCTCCCTATCGGGGACTACTCCCTCAGAGACCCAGTACTTC
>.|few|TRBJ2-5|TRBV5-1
CASSLDIAAQETQYF
TGCGCCAGCAGCTTGGATATAGCGGCCCAAGAGACCCAGTACTTC
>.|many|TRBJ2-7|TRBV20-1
CSARTSSYEQYF
TGCAGTGCTAGAACCTCGTCCTACGAGCAGTACTTC
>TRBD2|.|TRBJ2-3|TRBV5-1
CASSELAGGADTQYF
TGCGCCAGCAGCGAATTAGCGGGAGGGGCAGATACGCAGTATTTT
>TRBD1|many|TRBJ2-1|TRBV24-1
CATSDYPGTEAYNEQFF
TGTGCCACCAGTGATTACCCCGGGACAGAGGCCTACAATGAGCAGTTCTTC
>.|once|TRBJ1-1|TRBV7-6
CASSDGPGRTGNTEAFF
TGTGCCAGCAGCGACGGGCCCGGGAGGACGGGGAACACTGAAGCTTTCTTT
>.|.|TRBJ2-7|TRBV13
CASGREQYF
TGTGCCAGCGGTAGGGAGCAGTACTTC
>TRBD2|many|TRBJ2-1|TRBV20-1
CSAVLAGGVGNEQFF
TGCAGTGCCGTGTTGGCGGGAGGGGTAGGCAATGAGCAGTTCTTC
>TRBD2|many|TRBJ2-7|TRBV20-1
CSAPTGLADYEQYF
TGCAGTGCTCCTACGGGACTAGCAGATTACGAGCAGTACTTC
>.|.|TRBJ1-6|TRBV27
CASSSPRLRGLSSYNSPLHF
TGTGCCAGCAGTTCCCCCAGGTTAAGGGGTCTTAGCTCCTATAATTCACCCCTCCACTTT
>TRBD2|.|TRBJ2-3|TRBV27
CASSFSGTRPFTDTQYF
TGTGCCAGCAGTTTTTCCGGGACTAGGCCCTTCACAGATACGCAGTATTTT